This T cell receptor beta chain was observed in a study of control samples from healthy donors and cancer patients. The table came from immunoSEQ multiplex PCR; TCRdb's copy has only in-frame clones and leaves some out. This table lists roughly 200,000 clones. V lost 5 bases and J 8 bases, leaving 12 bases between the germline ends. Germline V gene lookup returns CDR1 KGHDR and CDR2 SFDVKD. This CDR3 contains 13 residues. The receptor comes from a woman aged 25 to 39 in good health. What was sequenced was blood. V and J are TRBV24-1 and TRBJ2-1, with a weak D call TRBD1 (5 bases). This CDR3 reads CATSVGRAYEQFF. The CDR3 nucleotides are TGTGCCACCAGTGTAGGCAGGGCCTATGAGCAGTTCTTC.